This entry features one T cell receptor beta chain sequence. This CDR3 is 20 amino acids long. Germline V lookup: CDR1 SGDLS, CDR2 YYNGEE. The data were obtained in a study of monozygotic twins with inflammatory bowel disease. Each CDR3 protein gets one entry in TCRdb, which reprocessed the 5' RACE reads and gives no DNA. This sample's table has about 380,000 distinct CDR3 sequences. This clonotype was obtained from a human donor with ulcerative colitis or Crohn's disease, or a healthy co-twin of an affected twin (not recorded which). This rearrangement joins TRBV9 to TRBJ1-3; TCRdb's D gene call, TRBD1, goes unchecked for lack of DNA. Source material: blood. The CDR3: CASSHLGVRDQLSTGNTIYF.